This entry lists 7 T cell receptor beta chains sequenced from one sample in a study of cytomegalovirus exposure and HLA in healthy donors. 13 Jbeta primers and 60 Vbeta primers were used for the PCR. Measured with immunoSEQ multiplex PCR; TCRdb has only the in-frame clones, and not every one. The sample shows 90,000 to 150,000 clones, about 73% of them seen only once. Sequenced sample: PBMCs. The receptors derive from a woman in her 30s in good health and CMV-seropositive.

This clone appeared a few times. The chain recombines TRBV7-6 with TRBJ2-3, with 8 nucleotides matching TRBD1. After removal of 0 bases from V and 5 bases from J, the junction contained 4 bases not matched to a gene. Per germline, CDR1 SGHVS and CDR2 FNYEAQ. CDR3 length equals 15 residues. In nucleotides, the CDR3 is TGTGCCAGCAGCTTAGCCCAGGGGGCTGAAGATACGCAGTATTTT. Protein sequence: CASSLAQGAEDTQYF.

V usage is TRBV7-2 and J usage is TRBJ1-1; TRBD1 is a possible D gene (5 bases). Germline-derived CDR1 and CDR2 are SGHTA and FQGNSA. This CDR3 region has 17 residues. V lost 5 bases and J 1 base, leaving 20 bases between the germline ends. The DNA for the CDR3 is TGTGCCAGCAGCCCTACCCCGCCGGCCGGGGGGAACACTGAAGCTTTCTTT. This gives the protein CASSPTPPAGGNTEAFF.

The chain is built from TRBV27 and TRBJ2-3, with 9 bases identical to TRBD2. Germline assignment: CDR1 MNHEY and CDR2 SMNVEV (reference sequence). The CDR3 totals 16 residues. Trimming cost V 2 bases and J 9 bases; bases outside gene matches: 12. The CDR3 protein is CASSLLQAGGPGTQYF. CDR3 coding DNA: TGTGCCAGCAGTTTACTTCAAGCGGGGGGACCGGGGACGCAGTATTTT.

This clone came up a few times. Within the sample, other DNA sequences also encode this same CDR3. The V gene is TRBV18, the J gene TRBJ2-1; 8 bases are shared with TRBD1. Germline V gene lookup returns CDR1 KGHSH and CDR2 LQKENI. Trimming removed 3 bases from V and 6 bases from J; junction bases left unmatched: 4. This CDR3 has 14 residues. The CDR3 DNA follows: TGTGCCAGCTCACCTCAGGGGGCGGGCAATGAGCAGTTCTTC. It codes for CASSPQGAGNEQFF. Full variable domain (outside the CDR3, taken from reference TRBV18 and TRBJ2-1): NAGVMQNPRHLVRRRGQEARLRCSPMKGHSHVYWYRQLPEEGLKFMVYLQKENIIDESGMPKERFSAEFPKEGPSILRIQQVVRGDSAAYFCASSPQGAGNEQFFGPGTRLTVL.

The rearrangement uses TRBV5-1 and TRBJ2-7; TRBD1 agrees at 7 bases. The J segment lost 7 bases and the V segment lost 4 bases, leaving 8 bases of the junction unmatched. Germline lookup yields CDR1 SGHRS and CDR2 YFSETQ. CDR3 length: 13 residues. CDR3 sequence (DNA): TGCGCCAGCAGCGCCGGACAGGCTGGAGAGCAGTACTTC. Protein sequence: CASSAGQAGEQYF.

This clone was recorded a few times. The chain carries TRBV9 and TRBJ2-2, with 11 bases that match TRBD1. CDR1 and CDR2 from the germline V gene are SGDLS and YYNGEE. This CDR3 contains 18 residues. The ends lost 1 base at V and 5 bases at J; junction bases unmatched: 10. The CDR3: CASSVHGQGARRTGELFF. In nucleotides, the CDR3 is TGTGCCAGCAGCGTACACGGACAGGGGGCGCGAAGAACCGGGGAGCTGTTTTTT.

This clone was seen more than once but under ten times. The chain is built from TRBV7-2 and TRBJ2-1; the match to TRBD2 covers 7 bases. With V trimmed by 4 bases and J by 0 bases, 6 bases remained unmatched. Germline V gene lookup returns CDR1 SGHTA and CDR2 FQGNSA. The CDR3 runs 16 residues. In DNA form, the CDR3 reads TGTGCCAGCAGCTCTCTAGCGGTTAGCTCCTACAATGAGCAGTTCTTC. This translates into CASSSLAVSSYNEQFF. Full variable domain (remainder filled in from reference TRBV7-2 and TRBJ2-1): GAGVSQSPSNKVTEKGKDVELRCDPISGHTALYWYRQSLGQGLEFLIYFQGNSAPDKSGLPSDRFSAERTGGSVSTLTIQRTQQEDSAVYLCASSSLAVSSYNEQFFGPGTRLTVL.